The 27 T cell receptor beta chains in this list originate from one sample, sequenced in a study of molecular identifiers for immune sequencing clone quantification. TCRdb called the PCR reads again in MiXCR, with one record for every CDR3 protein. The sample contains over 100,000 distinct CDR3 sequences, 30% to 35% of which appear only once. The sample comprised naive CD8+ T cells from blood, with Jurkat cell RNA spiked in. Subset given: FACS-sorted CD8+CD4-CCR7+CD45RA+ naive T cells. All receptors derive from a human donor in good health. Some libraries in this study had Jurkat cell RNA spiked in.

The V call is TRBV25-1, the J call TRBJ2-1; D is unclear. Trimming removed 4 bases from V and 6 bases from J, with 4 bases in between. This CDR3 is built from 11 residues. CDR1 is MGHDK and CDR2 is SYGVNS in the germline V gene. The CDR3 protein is CASSGPNEQFF. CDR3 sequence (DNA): TGTGCCAGCAGTGGCCCCAATGAGCAGTTCTTC.

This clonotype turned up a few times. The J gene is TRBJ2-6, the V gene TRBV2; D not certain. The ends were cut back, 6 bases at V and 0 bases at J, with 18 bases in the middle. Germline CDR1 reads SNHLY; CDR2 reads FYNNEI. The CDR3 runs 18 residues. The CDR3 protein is CASSRASGLTSGANVLTF. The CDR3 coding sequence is TGTGCCAGCAGCCGGGCTTCCGGGCTTACCTCTGGGGCCAACGTCCTGACTTTC. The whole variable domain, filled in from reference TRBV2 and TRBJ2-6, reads EPEVTQTPSHQVTQMGQEVILRCVPISNHLYFYWYRQILGQKVEFLVSFYNNEISEKSEIFDDQFSVERPDGSNFTLKIRSTKLEDSAMYFCASSRASGLTSGANVLTFGAGSRLTVL.

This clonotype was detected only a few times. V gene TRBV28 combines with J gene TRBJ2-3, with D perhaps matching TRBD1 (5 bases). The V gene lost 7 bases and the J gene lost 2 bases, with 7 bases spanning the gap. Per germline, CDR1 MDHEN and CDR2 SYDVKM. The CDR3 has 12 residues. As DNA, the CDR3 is TGTGCCAGCATGGGGCCCACAGATACGCAGTATTTT. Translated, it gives CASMGPTDTQYF. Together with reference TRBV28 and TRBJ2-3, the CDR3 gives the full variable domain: DVKVTQSSRYLVKRTGEKVFLECVQDMDHENMFWYRQDPGLGLRLIYFSYDVKMKEKGDIPEGYSVSREKKERFSLILESASTNQTSMYLCASMGPTDTQYFGPGTRLTVL.

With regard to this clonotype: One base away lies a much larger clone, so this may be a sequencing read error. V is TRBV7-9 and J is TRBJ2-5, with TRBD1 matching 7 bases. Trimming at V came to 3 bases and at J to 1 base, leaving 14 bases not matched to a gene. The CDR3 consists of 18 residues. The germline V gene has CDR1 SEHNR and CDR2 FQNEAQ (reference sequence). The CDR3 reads CASSFRDSGMSRQETQYF. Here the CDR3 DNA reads TGTGCCAGCAGCTTCCGGGACAGTGGAATGAGTCGCCAAGAGACCCAGTACTTC.

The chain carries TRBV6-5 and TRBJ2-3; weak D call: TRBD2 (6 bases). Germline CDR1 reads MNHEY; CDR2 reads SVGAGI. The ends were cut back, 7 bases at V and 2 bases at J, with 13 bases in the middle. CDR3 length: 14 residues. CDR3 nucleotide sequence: TGTGCCAGCACCACCGGGACTTACACAGATACGCAGTATTTT. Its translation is CASTTGTYTDTQYF.

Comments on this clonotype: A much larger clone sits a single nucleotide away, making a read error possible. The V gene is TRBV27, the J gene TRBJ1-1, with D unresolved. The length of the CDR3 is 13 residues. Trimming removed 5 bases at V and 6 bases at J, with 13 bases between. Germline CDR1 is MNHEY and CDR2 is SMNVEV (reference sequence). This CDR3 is CASSLNGGAEAFF. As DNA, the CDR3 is TGTGCCAGCAGTCTCAACGGAGGAGCTGAAGCTTTCTTT.

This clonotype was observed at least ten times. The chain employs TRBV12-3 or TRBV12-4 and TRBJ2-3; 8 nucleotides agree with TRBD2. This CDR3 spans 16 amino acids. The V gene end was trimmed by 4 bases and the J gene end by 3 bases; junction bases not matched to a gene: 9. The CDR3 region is CASSSPLAGQTDTQYF. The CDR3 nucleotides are TGTGCCAGCAGTTCCCCTTTAGCGGGACAAACAGATACGCAGTATTTT.

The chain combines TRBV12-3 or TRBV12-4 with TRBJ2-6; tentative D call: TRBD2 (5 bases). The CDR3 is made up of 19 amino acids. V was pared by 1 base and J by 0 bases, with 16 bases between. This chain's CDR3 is CASSLVPGYDPSGANVLTF. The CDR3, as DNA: TGTGCCAGCAGTTTAGTTCCGGGGTACGATCCCTCTGGGGCCAACGTCCTGACTTTC.

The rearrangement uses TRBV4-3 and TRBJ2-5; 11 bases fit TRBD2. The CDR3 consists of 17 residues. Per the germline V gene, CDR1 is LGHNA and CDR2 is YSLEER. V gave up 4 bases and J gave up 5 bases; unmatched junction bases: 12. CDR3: CASSPSLLAGVLETQYF. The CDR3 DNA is TGCGCCAGCAGCCCTTCCCTACTAGCGGGAGTTTTGGAGACCCAGTACTTC.

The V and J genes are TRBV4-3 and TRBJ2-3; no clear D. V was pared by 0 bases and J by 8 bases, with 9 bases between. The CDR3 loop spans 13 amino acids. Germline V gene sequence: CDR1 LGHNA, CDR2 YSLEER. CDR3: CASSQDREGTQYF. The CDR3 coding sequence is TGCGCCAGCAGCCAAGATAGGGAAGGTACGCAGTATTTT.

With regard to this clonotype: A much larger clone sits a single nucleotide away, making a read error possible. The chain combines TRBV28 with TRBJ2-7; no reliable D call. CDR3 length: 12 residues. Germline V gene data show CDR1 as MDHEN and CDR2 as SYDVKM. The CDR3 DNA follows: TGTGCCAGCAGTTTATGGTCCTACGAGCCGTACTTC. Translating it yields CASSLWSYEPYF.

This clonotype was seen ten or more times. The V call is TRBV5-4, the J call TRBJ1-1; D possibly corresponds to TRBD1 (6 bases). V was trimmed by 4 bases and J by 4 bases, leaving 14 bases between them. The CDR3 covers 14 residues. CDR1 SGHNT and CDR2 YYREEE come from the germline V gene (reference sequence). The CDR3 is CASSGGGRSTEAFF. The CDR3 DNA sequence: TGTGCCAGCAGCGGGGGCGGACGGAGCACTGAAGCTTTCTTT.

The CDR3 protein is CSDEEAGYEQYF. The CDR3 DNA reads TGCAGCGATGAGGAGGCGGGATACGAGCAGTACTTC. The rearrangement joins TRBV29-1 to TRBJ2-7; TRBD2 is a possible D gene (6 bases). The V end was cut by 7 bases, the J end by 4 bases, with 14 bases between. The CDR3 runs to 12 residues. The V gene's germline CDR1 is SQVTM and CDR2 ANQGSEA.

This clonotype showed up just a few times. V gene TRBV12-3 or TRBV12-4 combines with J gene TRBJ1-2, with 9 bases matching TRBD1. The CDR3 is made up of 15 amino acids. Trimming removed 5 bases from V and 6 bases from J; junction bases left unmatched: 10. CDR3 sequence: CASSRPDRGFDGYTF. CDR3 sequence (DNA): TGTGCCAGCAGTAGGCCCGACAGGGGGTTTGATGGCTACACCTTC.

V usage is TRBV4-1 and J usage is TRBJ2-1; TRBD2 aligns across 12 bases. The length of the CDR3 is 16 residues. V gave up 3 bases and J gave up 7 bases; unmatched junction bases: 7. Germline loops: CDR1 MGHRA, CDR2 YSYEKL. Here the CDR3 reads CASSQLTSGRRNEQFF. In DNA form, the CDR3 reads TGCGCCAGCAGCCAGTTGACTAGCGGGAGACGGAATGAGCAGTTCTTC.

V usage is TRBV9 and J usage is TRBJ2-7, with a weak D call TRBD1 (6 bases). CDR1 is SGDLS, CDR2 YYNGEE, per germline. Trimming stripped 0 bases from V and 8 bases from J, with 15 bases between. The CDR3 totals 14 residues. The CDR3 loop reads CASSVEGDWGKQYF. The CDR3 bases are TGTGCCAGCAGCGTAGAGGGGGATTGGGGCAAGCAGTACTTC.

The CDR3 spells CASSLWSVITEAFF. The CDR3 DNA is TGTGCCAGCAGTTTATGGAGCGTAATCACTGAAGCTTTCTTT. V and J are TRBV28 and TRBJ1-1; D is ambiguous. Trimming cost V 0 bases and J 4 bases, with 9 bases left between them. CDR3 length: 14 amino acids. Per germline, CDR1 MDHEN and CDR2 SYDVKM. Supplemented by reference TRBV28 and TRBJ1-1, the full variable domain reads DVKVTQSSRYLVKRTGEKVFLECVQDMDHENMFWYRQDPGLGLRLIYFSYDVKMKEKGDIPEGYSVSREKKERFSLILESASTNQTSMYLCASSLWSVITEAFFGQGTRLTVV.

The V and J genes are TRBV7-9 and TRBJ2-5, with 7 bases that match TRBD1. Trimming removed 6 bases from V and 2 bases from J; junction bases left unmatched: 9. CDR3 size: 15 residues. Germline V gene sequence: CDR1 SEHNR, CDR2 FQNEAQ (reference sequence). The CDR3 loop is CASRSPGQSQETQYF. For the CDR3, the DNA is TGTGCCAGCAGGTCCCCGGGACAGAGTCAAGAGACCCAGTACTTC. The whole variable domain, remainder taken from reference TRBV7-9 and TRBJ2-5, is DTGVSQNPRHKITKRGQNVTFRCDPISEHNRLYWYRQTLGQGPEFLTYFQNEAQLEKSRLLSDRFSAERPKGSFSTLEIQRTEQGDSAMYLCASRSPGQSQETQYFGPGTRLLVL.

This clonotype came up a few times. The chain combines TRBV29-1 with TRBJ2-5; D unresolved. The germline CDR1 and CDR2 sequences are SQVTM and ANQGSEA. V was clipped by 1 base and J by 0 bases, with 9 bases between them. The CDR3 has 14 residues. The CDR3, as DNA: TGCAGCGTTGAAGTAGCTGGTAACCAAGAGACCCAGTACTTC. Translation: CSVEVAGNQETQYF.

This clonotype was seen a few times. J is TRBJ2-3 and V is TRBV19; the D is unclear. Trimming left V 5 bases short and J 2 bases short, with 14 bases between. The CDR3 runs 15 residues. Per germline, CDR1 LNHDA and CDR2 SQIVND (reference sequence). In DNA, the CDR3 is TGTGCCAGTAGTCCACAGCACTATGTCACAGATACGCAGTATTTT. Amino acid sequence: CASSPQHYVTDTQYF.

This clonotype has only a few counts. The CDR3 here is CSVPGQGVTYNEQFF. The CDR3 DNA is TGCAGCGTTCCCGGACAGGGGGTGACCTACAATGAGCAGTTCTTC. V gene TRBV29-1 combines with J gene TRBJ2-1; TRBD1 agrees at 10 bases. Germline trimming cut 5 bases from V and 2 bases from J; bases unmatched to any gene: 6. In germline, CDR1 is SQVTM, CDR2 ANQGSEA. This CDR3 has 15 residues.

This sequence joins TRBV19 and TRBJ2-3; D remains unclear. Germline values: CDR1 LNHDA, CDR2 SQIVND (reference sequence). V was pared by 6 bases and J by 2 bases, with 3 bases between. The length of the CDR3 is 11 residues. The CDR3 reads CASRYTDTQYF. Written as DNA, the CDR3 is TGTGCCAGTAGGTACACAGATACGCAGTATTTT.

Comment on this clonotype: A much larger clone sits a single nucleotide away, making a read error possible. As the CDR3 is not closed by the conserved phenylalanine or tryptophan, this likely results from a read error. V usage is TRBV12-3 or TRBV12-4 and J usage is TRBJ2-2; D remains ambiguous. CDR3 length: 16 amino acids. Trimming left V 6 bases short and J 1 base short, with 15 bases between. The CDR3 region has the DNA TGTGCCAGCAGCCACCCTCTATCGGTGAACACCGGGGAGCTGTTTTAT. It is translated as CASSHPLSVNTGELFY.

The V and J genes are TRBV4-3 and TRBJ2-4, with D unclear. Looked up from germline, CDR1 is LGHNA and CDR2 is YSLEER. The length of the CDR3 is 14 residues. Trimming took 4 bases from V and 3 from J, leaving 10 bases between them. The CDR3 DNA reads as TGCGCCAGCAGCCTTGCGGTAGTCAAAAACATTCAGTACTTC. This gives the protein CASSLAVVKNIQYF.

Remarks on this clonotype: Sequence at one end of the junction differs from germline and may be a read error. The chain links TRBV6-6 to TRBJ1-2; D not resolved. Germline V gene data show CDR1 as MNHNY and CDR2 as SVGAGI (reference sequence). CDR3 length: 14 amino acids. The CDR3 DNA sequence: TGTGCCAGCAGTTACTCGAGCGGTCCCTATGGCTACTCCTTC. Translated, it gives CASSYSSGPYGYSF.

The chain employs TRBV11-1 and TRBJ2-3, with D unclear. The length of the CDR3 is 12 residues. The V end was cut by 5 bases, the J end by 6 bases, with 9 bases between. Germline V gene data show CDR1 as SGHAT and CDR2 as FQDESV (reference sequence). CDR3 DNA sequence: TGTGCCAGCAGCCCGGGTCCGGATACGCAGTATTTT. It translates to CASSPGPDTQYF.

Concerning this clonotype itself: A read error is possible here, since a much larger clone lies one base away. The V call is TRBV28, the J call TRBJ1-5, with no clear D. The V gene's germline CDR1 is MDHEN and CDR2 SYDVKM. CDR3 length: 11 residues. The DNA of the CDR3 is TGTGCCAGCAGCAACAATCAGCCCCAGCAATTT. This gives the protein CASSNNQPQQF.